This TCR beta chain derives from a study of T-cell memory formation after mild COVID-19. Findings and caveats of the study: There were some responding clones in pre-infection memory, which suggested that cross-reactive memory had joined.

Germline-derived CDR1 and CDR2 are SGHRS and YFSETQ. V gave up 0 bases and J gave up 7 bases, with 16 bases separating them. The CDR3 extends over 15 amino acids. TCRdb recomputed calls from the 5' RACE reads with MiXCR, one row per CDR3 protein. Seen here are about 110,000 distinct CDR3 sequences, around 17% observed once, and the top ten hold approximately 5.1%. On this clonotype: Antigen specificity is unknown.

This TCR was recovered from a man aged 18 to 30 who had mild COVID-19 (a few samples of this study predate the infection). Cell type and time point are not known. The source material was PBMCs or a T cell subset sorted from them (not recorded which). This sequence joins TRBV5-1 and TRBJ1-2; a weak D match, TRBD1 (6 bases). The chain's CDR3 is CASSLAVYRDSGYTF. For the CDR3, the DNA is TGCGCCAGCAGCTTGGCCGTCTACAGGGACTCTGGCTACACCTTC.